This T cell receptor beta chain emerged from a study of blood T cells in healthy people across ages. Combining a sample-barcoded 5' primer with a J-beta primer mix, a second PCR ran for about 7 to 11 cycles. Using its own MiXCR run on the 5' RACE reads, TCRdb lists one record per CDR3 protein. The data hold roughly 1.6 million distinct CDR3 sequences, with about 35% observed a single time. CDR1 and CDR2 (germline): SGDLS, YYNGEE. This CDR3 has 15 residues. The ends lost 4 bases at V and 4 bases at J; junction bases unmatched: 9. Isolating PBMCs gave at least 6.5 million of these cells per sample. The TCR was taken from a woman under 40 in good health. The material sequenced was blood. This chain joins TRBV9 and TRBJ1-1; 8 bases align to TRBD1. CDR3: CASSPWTGLRTEAFF. The CDR3 nucleotides read TGTGCCAGCAGCCCGTGGACAGGGCTTCGCACTGAAGCTTTCTTT.